This TCR beta chain was sequenced in a study of T cell changes during pregnancy in multiple sclerosis (dated by TCRdb to between 2018 and 2020). Describing the broader study: The study looked at changes in the T cell repertoire across pregnancy in women with multiple sclerosis.

The library was obtained by the immunoSEQ multiplex PCR assay. As stored in TCRdb, this immuneACCESS dataset retains in-frame rearrangements with V and J assigned. A fraction of the clones does not appear; measured against another copy, unresolved V genes explain less than half of the discrepancy, and the remainder lacks a known reason. Within this sample are some 24,000 clones, with around 86% of them counted one time only. The ten top clones hold around 0.93% of the sample. Concerning this clone: Its specific antigen is unknown. Nothing much larger sits one base from this clone, and base qualities are not available.

The clonotype comes from a female donor in good health, enrolled as a control in a pregnancy study. The material sequenced was CD4+ T cells from peripheral blood mononuclear cells, taken in the second trimester of pregnancy.

CDR3 reads: CASSQEVADDAGYGYTF. The nucleotide sequence is TGTGCCAGCAGCCAAGAAGTCGCTGACGACGCGGGCTATGGCTACACCTTC. The chain joins TRBV4-2 to TRBJ1-2; there is no confident call for the D gene. The germline V gene gives CDR1 as LGHNA and CDR2 as YNFKEQ. Trimming at the junction amounts to 0 bases on V and 4 bases on J, and the germline ends lie 18 bases apart. The CDR3 starts with the cysteine, ends with the phenylalanine, and has 17 residues. CDR3 DNA only is kept here, 51 bases in frame from base 1.